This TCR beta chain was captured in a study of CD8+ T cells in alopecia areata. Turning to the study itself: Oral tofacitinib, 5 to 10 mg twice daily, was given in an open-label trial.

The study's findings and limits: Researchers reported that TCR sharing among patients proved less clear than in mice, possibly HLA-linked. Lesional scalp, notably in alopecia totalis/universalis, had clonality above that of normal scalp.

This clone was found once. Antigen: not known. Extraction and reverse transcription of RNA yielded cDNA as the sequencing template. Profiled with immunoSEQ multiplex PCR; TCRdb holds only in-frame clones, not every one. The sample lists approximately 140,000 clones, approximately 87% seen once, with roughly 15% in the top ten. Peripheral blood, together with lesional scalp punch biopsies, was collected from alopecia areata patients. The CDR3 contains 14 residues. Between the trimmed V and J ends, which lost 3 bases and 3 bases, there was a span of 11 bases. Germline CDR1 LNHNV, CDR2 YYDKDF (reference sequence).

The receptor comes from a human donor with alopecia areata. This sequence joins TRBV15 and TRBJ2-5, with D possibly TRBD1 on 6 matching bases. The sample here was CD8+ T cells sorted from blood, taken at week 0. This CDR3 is CATSRNREEETQYF. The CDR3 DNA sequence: TGTGCCACCAGCAGGAACAGGGAAGAAGAGACCCAGTACTTC. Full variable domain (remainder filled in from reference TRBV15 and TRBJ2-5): DAMVIQNPRYQVTQFGKPVTLSCSQTLNHNVMYWYQQKSSQAPKLLFHYYDKDFNNEADTPDNFQSRRPNTSFCFLDIRSPGLGDTAMYLCATSRNREEETQYFGPGTRLLVL.